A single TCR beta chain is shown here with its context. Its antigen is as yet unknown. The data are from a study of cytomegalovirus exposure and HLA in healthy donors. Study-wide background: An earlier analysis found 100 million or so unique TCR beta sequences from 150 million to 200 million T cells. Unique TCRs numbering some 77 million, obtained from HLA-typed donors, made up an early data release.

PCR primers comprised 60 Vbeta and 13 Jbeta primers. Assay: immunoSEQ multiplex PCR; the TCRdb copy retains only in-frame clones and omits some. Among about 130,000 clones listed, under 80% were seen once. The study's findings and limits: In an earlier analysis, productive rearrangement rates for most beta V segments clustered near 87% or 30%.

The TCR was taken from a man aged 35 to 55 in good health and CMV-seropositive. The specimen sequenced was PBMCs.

CDR3 loop: CASSAGTVGGETQYF. The CDR3 region has the DNA TGCGCCAGCAGCGCCGGGACAGTGGGAGGAGAGACCCAGTACTTC. The chain couples TRBV5-1 to TRBJ2-5; TRBD1 might be the D (7 bases). This CDR3 has 15 amino acids. The V end was cut by 4 bases, the J end by 4 bases, with 17 bases between. CDR1 and CDR2 (germline): SGHRS, YFSETQ.